This T cell receptor (beta chain) was profiled in a study of blood T cell repertoires in COVID-19. As for the study in general: PBMCs, B-cell-depleted T cells, or T cells were the source of the cDNA or gDNA that made up the material.

The assay was immunoSEQ multiplex PCR, and TCRdb's table has in-frame clones only and misses some. Found here are about 140,000 clones, about 83% of them singletons; the top ten hold 1.5% to 2%. This CDR3 is built from 11 residues. Germline V CDR1 and CDR2: SGDLS, YYNGEE. V was shortened by 4 bases and J by 7 bases, with 6 bases between the two germline ends. The sequenced sample consisted of peripheral blood. The sequence was obtained from a human donor in a cohort sampled during active COVID-19. This chain links TRBV9 with TRBJ2-1; no firm D call. The CDR3, as DNA: TGTGCCAGCAGCCCCGGGAATGAGCAGTTCTTC. Amino acid sequence: CASSPGNEQFF.